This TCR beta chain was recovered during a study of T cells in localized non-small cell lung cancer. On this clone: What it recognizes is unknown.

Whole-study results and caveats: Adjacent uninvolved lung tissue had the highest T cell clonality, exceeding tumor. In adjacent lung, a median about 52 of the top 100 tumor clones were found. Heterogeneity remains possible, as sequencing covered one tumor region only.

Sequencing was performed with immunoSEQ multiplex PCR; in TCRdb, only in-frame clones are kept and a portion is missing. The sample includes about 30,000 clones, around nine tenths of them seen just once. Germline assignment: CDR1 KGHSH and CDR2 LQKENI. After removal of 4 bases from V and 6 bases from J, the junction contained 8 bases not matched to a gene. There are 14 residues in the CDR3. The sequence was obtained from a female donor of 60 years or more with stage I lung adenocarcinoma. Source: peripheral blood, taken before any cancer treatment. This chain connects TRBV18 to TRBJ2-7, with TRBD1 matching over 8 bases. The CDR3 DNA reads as TGTGCCAGCTCACTCGGACAGGGAGGCATCGAGCAGTACTTC. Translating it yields CASSLGQGGIEQYF.